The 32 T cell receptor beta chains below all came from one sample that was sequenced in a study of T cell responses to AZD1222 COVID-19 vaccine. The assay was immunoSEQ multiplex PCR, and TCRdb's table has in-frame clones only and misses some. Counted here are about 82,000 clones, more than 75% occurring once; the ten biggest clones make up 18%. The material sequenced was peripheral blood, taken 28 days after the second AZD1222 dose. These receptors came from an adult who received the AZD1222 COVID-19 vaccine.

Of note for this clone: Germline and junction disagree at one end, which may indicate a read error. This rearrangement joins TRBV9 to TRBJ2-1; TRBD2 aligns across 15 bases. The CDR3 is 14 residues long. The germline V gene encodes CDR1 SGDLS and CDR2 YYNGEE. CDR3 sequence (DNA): TGTGCCAGCAGCGTCGGACTAGCGGGGGGGCCCTTGGTCTTC. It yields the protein CASSVGLAGGPLVF.

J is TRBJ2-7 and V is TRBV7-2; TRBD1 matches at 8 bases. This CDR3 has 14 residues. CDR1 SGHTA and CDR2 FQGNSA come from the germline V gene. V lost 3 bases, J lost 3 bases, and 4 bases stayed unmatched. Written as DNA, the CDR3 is TGTGCCAGCAGCTTGCGGACAGGGAACTACGAGCAGTACTTC. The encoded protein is CASSLRTGNYEQYF.

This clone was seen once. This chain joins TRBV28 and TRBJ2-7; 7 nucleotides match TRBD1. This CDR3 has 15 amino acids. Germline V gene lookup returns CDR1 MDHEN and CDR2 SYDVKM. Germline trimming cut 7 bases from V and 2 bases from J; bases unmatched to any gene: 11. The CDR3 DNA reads TGTGCCAGCACCCCCGGGACAGCGTACCCCTACGAGCAGTACTTC. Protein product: CASTPGTAYPYEQYF.

The CDR3 here is CASSPPGGGGTDTQYF. CDR3 nucleotide sequence: TGTGCCAGCAGCCCCCCTGGCGGGGGTGGCACAGATACGCAGTATTTT. The chain uses TRBV7-9 and TRBJ2-3; 7 nucleotides match TRBD2. CDR3 size: 16 residues. Trimming at V came to 5 bases and at J to 1 base, leaving 9 bases not matched to a gene. In germline, CDR1 is SEHNR, CDR2 FQNEAQ (reference sequence).

The CDR3 loop is CAWSSTGGNTIYF. CDR3 bases: TGTGCCTGGAGTTCGACAGGGGGAAACACCATATATTTT. The V and J genes are TRBV30 and TRBJ1-3, with TRBD1 matching over 7 bases. From germline, CDR1 is GTSNPN and CDR2 SVGIG (reference sequence). The CDR3 contains 13 residues. The V and J ends lost 2 bases and 4 bases, in that order; junction bases with no gene match: 2.

CDR3 sequence: CASSPGMVRTGELFF. CDR3 bases: TGTGCCAGCTCACCGGGGATGGTGAGGACCGGGGAGCTGTTTTTT. The rearrangement joins TRBV18 to TRBJ2-2; D ambiguous. The CDR3 runs to 15 residues. V lost 3 bases and J 5 bases, leaving 13 bases between the germline ends. The germline V gene has CDR1 KGHSH and CDR2 LQKENI.

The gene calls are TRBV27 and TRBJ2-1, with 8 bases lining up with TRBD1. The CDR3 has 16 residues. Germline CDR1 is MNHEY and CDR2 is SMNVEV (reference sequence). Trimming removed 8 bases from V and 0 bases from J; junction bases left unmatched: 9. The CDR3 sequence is CASARGGQVSYNEQFF. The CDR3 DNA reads TGTGCCAGCGCCAGAGGGGGACAGGTCTCCTACAATGAGCAGTTCTTC.

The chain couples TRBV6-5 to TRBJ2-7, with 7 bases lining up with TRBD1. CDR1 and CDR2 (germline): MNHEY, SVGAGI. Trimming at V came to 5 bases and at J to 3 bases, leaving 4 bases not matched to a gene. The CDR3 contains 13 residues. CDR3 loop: CASSHRQGYEQYF. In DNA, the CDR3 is TGTGCCAGCAGTCACAGACAGGGCTACGAGCAGTACTTC.

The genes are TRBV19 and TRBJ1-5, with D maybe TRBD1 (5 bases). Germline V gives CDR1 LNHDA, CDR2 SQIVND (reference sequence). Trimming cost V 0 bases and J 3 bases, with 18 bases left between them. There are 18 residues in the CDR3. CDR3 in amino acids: CASSIDLRGYGANQPQHF. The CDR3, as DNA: TGTGCCAGTAGTATAGATCTTCGCGGGTATGGGGCCAATCAGCCCCAGCATTTT.

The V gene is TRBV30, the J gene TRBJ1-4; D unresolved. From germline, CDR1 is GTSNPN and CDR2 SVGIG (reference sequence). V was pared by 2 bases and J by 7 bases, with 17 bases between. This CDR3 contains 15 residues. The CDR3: CAWSPPWSFPEKLFF. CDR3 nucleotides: TGTGCCTGGAGTCCCCCCTGGAGTTTCCCTGAAAAACTGTTTTTT.

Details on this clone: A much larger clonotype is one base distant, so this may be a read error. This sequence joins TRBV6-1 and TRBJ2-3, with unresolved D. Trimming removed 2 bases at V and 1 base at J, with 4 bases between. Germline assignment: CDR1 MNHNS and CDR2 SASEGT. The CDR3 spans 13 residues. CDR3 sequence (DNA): TGTGCCAGCAGTGAAAGGGGCACAGATACGCAGTATTTT. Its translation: CASSERGTDTQYF.

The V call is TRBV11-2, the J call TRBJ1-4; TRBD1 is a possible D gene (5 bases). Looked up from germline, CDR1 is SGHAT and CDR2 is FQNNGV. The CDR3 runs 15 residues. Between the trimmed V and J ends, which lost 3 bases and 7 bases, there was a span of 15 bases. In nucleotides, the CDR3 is TGTGCCAGCAGCTTCTCGGGACGGGGGATTGAAAAACTGTTTTTT. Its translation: CASSFSGRGIEKLFF.

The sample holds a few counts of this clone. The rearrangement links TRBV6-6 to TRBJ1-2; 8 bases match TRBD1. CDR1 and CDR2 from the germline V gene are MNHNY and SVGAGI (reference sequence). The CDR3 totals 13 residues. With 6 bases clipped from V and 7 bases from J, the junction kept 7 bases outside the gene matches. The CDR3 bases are TGTGCCAGCAGCTCTGACAGGGGAGGTGGCTACACCTTC. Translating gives CASSSDRGGGYTF.

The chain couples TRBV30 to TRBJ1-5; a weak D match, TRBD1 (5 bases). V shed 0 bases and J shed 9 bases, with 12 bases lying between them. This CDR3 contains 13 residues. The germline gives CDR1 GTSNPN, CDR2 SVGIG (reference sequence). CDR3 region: CAWSVNRGMPQHF. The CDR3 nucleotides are TGTGCCTGGAGTGTAAATAGGGGTATGCCCCAGCATTTT.

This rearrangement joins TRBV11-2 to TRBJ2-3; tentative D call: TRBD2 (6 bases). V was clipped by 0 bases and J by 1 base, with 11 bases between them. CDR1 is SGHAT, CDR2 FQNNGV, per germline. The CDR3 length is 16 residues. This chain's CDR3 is CASSLELGGGTDTQYF. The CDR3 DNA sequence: TGTGCCAGCAGCTTAGAACTTGGCGGGGGCACAGATACGCAGTATTTT.

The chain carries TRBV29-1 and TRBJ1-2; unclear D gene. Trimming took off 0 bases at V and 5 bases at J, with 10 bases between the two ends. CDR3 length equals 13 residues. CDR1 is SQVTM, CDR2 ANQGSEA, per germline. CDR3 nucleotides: TGCAGCGTTGAAGATCCACGGTATTATGGCTACACCTTC. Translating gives CSVEDPRYYGYTF.

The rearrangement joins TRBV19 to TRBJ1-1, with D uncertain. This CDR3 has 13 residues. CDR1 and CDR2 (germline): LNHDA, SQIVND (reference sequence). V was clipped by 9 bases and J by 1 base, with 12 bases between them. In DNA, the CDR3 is TGTGCCAGCGGAAAAACAGCGAACACTGAAGCTTTCTTT. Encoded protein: CASGKTANTEAFF.

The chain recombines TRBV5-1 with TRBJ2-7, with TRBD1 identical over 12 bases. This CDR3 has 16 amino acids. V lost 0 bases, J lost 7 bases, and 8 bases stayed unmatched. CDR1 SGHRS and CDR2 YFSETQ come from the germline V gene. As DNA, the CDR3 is TGCGCCAGCAGCTTGGCCCCGGGACAGGGGGCGGATGAGCAGTACTTC. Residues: CASSLAPGQGADEQYF.

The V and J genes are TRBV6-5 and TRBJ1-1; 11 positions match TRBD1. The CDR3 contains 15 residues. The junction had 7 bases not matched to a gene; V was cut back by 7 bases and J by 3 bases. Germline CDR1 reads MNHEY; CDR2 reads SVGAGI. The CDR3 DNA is TGTGCCAGCACCCAGGACAGGGGGCATGACACTGAAGCTTTCTTT. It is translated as CASTQDRGHDTEAFF.

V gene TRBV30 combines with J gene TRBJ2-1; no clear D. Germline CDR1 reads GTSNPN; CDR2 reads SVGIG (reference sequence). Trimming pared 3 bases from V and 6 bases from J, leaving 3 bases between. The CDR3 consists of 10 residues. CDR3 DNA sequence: TGTGCCTGGAGGGTCAATGAGCAGTTCTTC. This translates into CAWRVNEQFF.

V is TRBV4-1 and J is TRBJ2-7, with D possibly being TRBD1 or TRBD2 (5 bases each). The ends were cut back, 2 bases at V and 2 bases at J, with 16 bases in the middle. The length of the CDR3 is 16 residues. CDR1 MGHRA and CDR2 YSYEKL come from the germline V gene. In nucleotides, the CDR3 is TGCGCCAGCAGCCAAACCGTGGGGGACCCCCCCTACGAGCAGTACTTC. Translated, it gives CASSQTVGDPPYEQYF.

The CDR3, as DNA: TGTGCCTGGAGTGTACTGGGGAATCAGCCCCAGCATTTT. Amino acid sequence: CAWSVLGNQPQHF. J is TRBJ1-5 and V is TRBV30; no clear D. The CDR3 is 13 amino acids. Germline V CDR1 and CDR2: GTSNPN, SVGIG (reference sequence). Trimming cost V 0 bases and J 4 bases, with 7 bases left between them. The full variable domain, in which reference TRBV30 and TRBJ1-5 provide the parts outside the CDR3, is SQTIHQWPATLVQPVGSPLSLECTVEGTSNPNLYWYRQAAGRGLQLLFYSVGIGQISSEVPQNLSASRPQDRQFILSSKKLLLSDSGFYLCAWSVLGNQPQHFGDGTRLSIL.

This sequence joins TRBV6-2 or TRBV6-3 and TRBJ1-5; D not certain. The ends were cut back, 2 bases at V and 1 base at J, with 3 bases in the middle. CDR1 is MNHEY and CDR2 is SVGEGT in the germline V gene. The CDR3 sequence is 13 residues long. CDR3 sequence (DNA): TGTGCCAGCAGTTACGACAGCAATCAGCCCCAGCATTTT. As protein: CASSYDSNQPQHF.

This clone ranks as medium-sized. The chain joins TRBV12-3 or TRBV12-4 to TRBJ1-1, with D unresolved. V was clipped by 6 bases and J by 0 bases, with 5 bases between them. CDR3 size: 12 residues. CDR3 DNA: TGTGCCAGCAGGGGTATGAACACTGAAGCTTTCTTT. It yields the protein CASRGMNTEAFF.

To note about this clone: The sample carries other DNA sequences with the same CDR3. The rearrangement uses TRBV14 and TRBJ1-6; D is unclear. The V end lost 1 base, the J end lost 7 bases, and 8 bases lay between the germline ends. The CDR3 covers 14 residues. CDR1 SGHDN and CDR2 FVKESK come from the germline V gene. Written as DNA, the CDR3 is TGTGCCAGCAGCCAAGGACGCGAAAATTCACCCCTCCACTTT. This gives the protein CASSQGRENSPLHF.

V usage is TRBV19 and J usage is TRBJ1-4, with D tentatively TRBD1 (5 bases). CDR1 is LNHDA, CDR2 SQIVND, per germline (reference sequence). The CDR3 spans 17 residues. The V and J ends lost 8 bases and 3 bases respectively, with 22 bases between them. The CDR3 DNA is TGTGCCAGTCAAACGCGGGGACCTCGCGTGGCTAATGAAAAACTGTTTTTT. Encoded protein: CASQTRGPRVANEKLFF.

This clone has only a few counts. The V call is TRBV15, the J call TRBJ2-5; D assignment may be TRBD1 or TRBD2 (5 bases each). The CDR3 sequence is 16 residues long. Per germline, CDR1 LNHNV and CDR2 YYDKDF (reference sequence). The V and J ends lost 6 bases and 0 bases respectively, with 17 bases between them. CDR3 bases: TGTGCCACCAGGAGTACCGGGACCCAGTACCAAGAGACCCAGTACTTC. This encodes CATRSTGTQYQETQYF.

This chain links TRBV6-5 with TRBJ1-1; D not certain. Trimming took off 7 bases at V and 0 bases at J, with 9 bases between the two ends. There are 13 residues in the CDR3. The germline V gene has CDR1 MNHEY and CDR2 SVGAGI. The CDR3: CASMGSMNTEAFF. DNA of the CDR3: TGTGCCAGCATGGGAAGTATGAACACTGAAGCTTTCTTT.

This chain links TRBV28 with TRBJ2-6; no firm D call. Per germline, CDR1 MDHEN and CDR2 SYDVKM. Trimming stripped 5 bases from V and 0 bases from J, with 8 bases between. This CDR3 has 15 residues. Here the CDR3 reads CASSKSTSGANVLTF. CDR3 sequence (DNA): TGTGCCAGCAGTAAATCCACCTCTGGGGCCAACGTCCTGACTTTC.

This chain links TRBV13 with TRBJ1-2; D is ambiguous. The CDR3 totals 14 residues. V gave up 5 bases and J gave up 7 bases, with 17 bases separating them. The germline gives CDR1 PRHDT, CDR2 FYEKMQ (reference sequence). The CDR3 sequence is CASSRSGPRAGYTF. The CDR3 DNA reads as TGTGCCAGCAGCCGCTCCGGGCCGCGGGCTGGCTACACCTTC.

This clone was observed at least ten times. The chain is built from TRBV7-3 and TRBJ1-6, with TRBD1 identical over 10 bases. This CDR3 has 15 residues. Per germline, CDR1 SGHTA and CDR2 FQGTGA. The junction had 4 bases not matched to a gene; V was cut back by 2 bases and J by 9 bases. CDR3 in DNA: TGTGCCAGCAGCTTACAGGGACAGGGGATTTCACCCCTCCACTTT. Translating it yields CASSLQGQGISPLHF.

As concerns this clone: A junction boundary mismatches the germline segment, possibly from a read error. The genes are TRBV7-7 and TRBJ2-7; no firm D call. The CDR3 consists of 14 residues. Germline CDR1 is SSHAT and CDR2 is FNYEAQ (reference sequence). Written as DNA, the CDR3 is TGTGCTAGCAGCCCAAGTAGGAGCTCCTACGAGCAGTACTTC. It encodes CASSPSRSSYEQYF.